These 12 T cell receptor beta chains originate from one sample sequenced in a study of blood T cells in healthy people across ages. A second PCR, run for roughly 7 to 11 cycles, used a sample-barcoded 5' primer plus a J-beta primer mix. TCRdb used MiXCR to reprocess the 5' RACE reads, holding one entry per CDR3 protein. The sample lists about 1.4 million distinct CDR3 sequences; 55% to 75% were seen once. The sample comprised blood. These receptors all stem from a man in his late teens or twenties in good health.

The CDR3 spells CASSAPQGRETQYF. The CDR3 DNA is TGTGCCAGCAGCGCCCCACAGGGTCGGGAGACCCAGTACTTC. This rearrangement joins TRBV9 to TRBJ2-5; possibly TRBD1 for D (6 bases). CDR1 and CDR2 from the germline V gene are SGDLS and YYNGEE. The length of the CDR3 is 14 residues. V lost 3 bases and J 5 bases, leaving 14 bases between the germline ends.

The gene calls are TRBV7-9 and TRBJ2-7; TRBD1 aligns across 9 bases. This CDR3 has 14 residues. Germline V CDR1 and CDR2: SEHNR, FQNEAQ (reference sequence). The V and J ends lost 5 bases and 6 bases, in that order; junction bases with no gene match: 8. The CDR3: CASSHRGLVSEQYF. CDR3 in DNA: TGTGCCAGCAGCCACAGGGGGCTGGTGAGCGAGCAGTACTTC. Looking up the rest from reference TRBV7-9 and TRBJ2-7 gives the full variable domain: DTGVSQNPRHKITKRGQNVTFRCDPISEHNRLYWYRQTLGQGPEFLTYFQNEAQLEKSRLLSDRFSAERPKGSFSTLEIQRTEQGDSAMYLCASSHRGLVSEQYFGPGTRLTVT.

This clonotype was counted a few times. The CDR3 region is CSTTVLSSYGYTF. DNA of the CDR3: TGCAGTACCACGGTCCTCTCCAGCTATGGCTACACCTTC. The chain links TRBV20-1 to TRBJ1-2; D gene ambiguous. Germline V gene sequence: CDR1 DFQATT, CDR2 SNEGSKA (reference sequence). Trimming pared 8 bases from V and 4 bases from J, leaving 17 bases between. This CDR3 is built from 13 residues.

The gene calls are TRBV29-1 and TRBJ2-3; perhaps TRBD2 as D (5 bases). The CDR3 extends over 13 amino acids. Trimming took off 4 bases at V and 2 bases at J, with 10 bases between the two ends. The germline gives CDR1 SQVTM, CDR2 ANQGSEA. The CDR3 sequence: CSVVPAATDTQYF. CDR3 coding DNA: TGCAGCGTTGTACCAGCGGCCACAGATACGCAGTATTTT.

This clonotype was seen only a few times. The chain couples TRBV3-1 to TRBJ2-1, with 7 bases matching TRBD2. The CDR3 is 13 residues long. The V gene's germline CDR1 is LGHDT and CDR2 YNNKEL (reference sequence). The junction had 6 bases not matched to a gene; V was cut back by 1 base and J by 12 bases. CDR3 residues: CASSQASGKGQFF. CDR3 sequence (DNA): TGTGCCAGCAGCCAAGCAAGCGGGAAAGGGCAGTTCTTC.

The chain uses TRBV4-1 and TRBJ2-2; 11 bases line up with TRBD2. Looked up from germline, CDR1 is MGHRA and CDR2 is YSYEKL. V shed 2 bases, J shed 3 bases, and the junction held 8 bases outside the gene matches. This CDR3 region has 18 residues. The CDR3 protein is CASSQTPGLAGDTGELFF. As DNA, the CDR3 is TGCGCCAGCAGCCAAACACCCGGACTAGCGGGTGACACCGGGGAGCTGTTTTTT.

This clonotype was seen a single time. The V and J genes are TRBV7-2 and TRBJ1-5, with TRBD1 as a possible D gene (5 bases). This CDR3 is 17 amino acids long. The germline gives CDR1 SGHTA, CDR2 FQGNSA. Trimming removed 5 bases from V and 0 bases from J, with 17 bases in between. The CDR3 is CASSLQPGRHSNQPQHF. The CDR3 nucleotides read TGTGCCAGCAGCCTACAACCGGGACGCCATAGCAATCAGCCCCAGCATTTT.

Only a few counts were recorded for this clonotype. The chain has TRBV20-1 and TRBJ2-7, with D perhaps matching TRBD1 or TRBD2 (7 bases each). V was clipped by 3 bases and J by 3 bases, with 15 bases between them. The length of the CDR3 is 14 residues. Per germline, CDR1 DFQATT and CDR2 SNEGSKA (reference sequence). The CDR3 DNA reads TGCAGTGCTAGCCCGGGGGGACAGATCTACGAGCAGTACTTC. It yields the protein CSASPGGQIYEQYF.

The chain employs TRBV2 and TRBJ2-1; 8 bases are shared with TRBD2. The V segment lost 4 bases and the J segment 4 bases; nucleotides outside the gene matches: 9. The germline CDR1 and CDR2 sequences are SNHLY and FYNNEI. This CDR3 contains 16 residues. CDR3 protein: CASSVIRASGYNEQFF. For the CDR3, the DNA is TGTGCCAGCAGTGTAATTAGGGCTAGCGGGTACAATGAGCAGTTCTTC.

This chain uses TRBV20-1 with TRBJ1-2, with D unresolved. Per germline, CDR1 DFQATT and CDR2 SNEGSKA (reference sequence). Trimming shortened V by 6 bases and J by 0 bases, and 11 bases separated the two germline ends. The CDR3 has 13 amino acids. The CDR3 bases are TGCAGTGCCACGGACGTAGCTAACTATGGCTACACCTTC. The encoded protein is CSATDVANYGYTF.

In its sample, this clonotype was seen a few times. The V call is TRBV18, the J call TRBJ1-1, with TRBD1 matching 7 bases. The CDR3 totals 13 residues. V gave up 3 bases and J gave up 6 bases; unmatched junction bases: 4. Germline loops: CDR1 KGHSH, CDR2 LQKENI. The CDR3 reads CASSPTGTAEAFF. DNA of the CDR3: TGTGCCAGCTCACCGACAGGGACGGCTGAAGCTTTCTTT.

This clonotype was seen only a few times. CDR3 sequence (DNA): TGCGCCAGCAGCCAAGTCGGCTTTGGGGCCAATGAGCAGTTCTTC. This gives the protein CASSQVGFGANEQFF. The gene calls are TRBV4-1 and TRBJ2-1; D perhaps matches TRBD1 (5 bases). This CDR3 spans 15 amino acids. From germline, CDR1 is MGHRA and CDR2 YSYEKL. Deletions cut 1 base from V and 6 bases from J, with 13 bases between.